The 6 T cell receptor beta chains below all came from one sample that was sequenced in a study of T cells in Graves' hyperthyroidism and ophthalmopathy. The investigators amplified TCR beta CDR3 regions from RNA transcripts. Using the HTBI primer set, a first-round RT-PCR was run on the TCR CDR3. A single record per CDR3 protein comes from TCRdb applying MiXCR to the multiplex PCR reads. The sample lists approximately 610,000 distinct CDR3 sequences, roughly 15% seen once, with around 4% in the top ten. The sample taken for sequencing was blood. These receptors came from a middle-aged woman with Graves' ophthalmopathy.

This clonotype was seen repeatedly, ten times or more. The chain is built from TRBV7-2 and TRBJ2-7; D ambiguous. Germline V gene sequence: CDR1 SGHTA, CDR2 FQGNSA. CDR3 length: 14 residues. V was trimmed by 5 bases and J by 2 bases, leaving 13 bases between them. CDR3 nucleotides: TGTGCCAGCAGCCCTAGAACACCAGCCTACGAGCAGTACTTC. Protein: CASSPRTPAYEQYF.

At least ten counts were recorded for this clonotype. The chain is built from TRBV12-3 or TRBV12-4 and TRBJ2-7, with D perhaps TRBD1 or TRBD2 (5 bases each). There are 13 residues in the CDR3. Trimming shortened V by 6 bases and J by 3 bases, and 12 bases separated the two germline ends. The CDR3: CASSSGADYEQYF. The CDR3 bases are TGTGCCAGCAGCTCCGGGGCCGACTACGAGCAGTACTTC.

This clonotype was seen a handful of times. The V gene is TRBV5-5, the J gene TRBJ2-6; D call uncertain. This CDR3 has 15 residues. Germline V gives CDR1 SGHKS, CDR2 YYEKEE (reference sequence). V lost 0 bases, J lost 0 bases, and 4 bases lay in between. The CDR3 here is CASSLDNSGANVLTF. DNA of the CDR3: TGTGCCAGCAGCTTGGACAACTCTGGGGCCAACGTCCTGACTTTC.

The table lists this clonotype with a few counts. This rearrangement joins TRBV12-3 or TRBV12-4 to TRBJ2-5, with no clear D. The CDR3 extends over 15 amino acids. V lost 5 bases, J lost 5 bases, and 18 bases lay in between. The DNA for the CDR3 is TGTGCCAGCAGTCGGGCTAGTGGTCTGGGGGAGACCCAGTACTTC. It codes for CASSRASGLGETQYF.

At least ten counts were recorded for this clonotype. The chain uses TRBV24-1 and TRBJ1-2; D not certain. The ends were cut back, 0 bases at V and 8 bases at J, with 3 bases in the middle. Per the germline V gene, CDR1 is KGHDR and CDR2 is SFDVKD. The CDR3 is 11 amino acids. The CDR3 nucleotides read TGTGCCACCAGTGATTTGAACGGCTACACCTTC. It is translated as CATSDLNGYTF.

Many counts were recorded for this clonotype. The chain employs TRBV27 and TRBJ2-2; perhaps TRBD2 as D (6 bases). CDR1 and CDR2 from the germline V gene are MNHEY and SMNVEV (reference sequence). Trimming pared 6 bases from V and 5 bases from J, leaving 16 bases between. This CDR3 comprises 15 residues. The CDR3 DNA follows: TGTGCCAGCAGCTTCGTCGGGAGCTGGACCGGGGAGCTGTTTTTT. It is translated as CASSFVGSWTGELFF.